The T cell receptor beta chain under discussion was sequenced for a study of cytomegalovirus exposure and HLA in healthy donors. Looking at the study overall: Earlier work reported approximately 110 million unique TCR beta sequences from about 170 million T cells.

A few counts support this clone. Its antigen is unknown. Primers for the PCR totalled 60 Vbeta and 13 Jbeta. Libraries were prepared by immunoSEQ multiplex PCR; TCRdb keeps only in-frame clonotypes and omits some of them. The sample includes over 200,000 clones, approximately 68% of them seen just once. Regarding the study as a whole: A list of 164 TCR beta chains associated with cytomegalovirus was given.

This CDR3 region has 15 residues. V lost 7 bases to trimming and J lost 4 bases, with 17 bases between them. CDR1 is SNHLY, CDR2 FYNNEI, per germline. Specimen: PBMCs. This receptor was identified in a woman under 40 in good health and CMV-seronegative. The chain combines TRBV2 with TRBJ1-3, with D possibly TRBD1 on 5 matching bases. The CDR3 spells CASTREVLVGNTIYF. The CDR3 DNA is TGTGCCAGCACCAGGGAGGTGCTGGTGGGAAACACCATATATTTT.